A single sample is the source of the 8 T cell receptor beta chains below, sequenced in a study of blood T cell repertoires in COVID-19. Sequencing was performed with immunoSEQ multiplex PCR; in TCRdb, only in-frame clones are kept and a portion is missing. The sample contains some 350,000 clones, around 82% of which appear only once. Sequencing was done on a sample of peripheral blood. These receptors came from a young man with active or convalescent COVID-19.

The chain joins TRBV18 to TRBJ2-6; TRBD1 agrees at 10 bases. Germline lookup yields CDR1 KGHSH and CDR2 LQKENI. J gave up 0 bases and V 3 bases, and 14 bases lay outside the gene matches. This CDR3 contains 21 residues. The CDR3 region has the DNA TGTGCCAGCTCACCCCCGCCTCGCCGGGACAGGGGCAACTCTGGGGCCAACGTCCTGACTTTC. The encoded protein is CASSPPPRRDRGNSGANVLTF.

The chain couples TRBV6-2 or TRBV6-3 to TRBJ1-2, with D possibly matching TRBD1 (5 bases). CDR3 length equals 14 residues. Trimming took off 6 bases at V and 0 bases at J, with 11 bases between the two ends. Germline V gene data show CDR1 as MNHEY and CDR2 as SVGEGT. The chain's CDR3 is CASSSSGSNYGYTF. The CDR3 region has the DNA TGTGCCAGCAGCTCCTCAGGGTCTAACTATGGCTACACCTTC.

This clone was recorded once. The identical CDR3 is also encoded by other nucleotide sequences in the sample. The chain couples TRBV6-1 to TRBJ2-7; TRBD1 is a possible D gene (5 bases). Trimming took off 2 bases at V and 3 bases at J, with 8 bases between the two ends. The V gene's germline CDR1 is MNHNS and CDR2 SASEGT. The CDR3 spans 13 residues. CDR3 bases: TGTGCCAGCAGTGAAAGACAGTTCTACGAGCAGTACTTC. Translating gives CASSERQFYEQYF.

This clone came up once. The chain employs TRBV19 and TRBJ1-4; TRBD1 agrees at 9 bases. The CDR3 has 16 amino acids. Germline lookup yields CDR1 LNHDA and CDR2 SQIVND (reference sequence). The V and J ends lost 4 bases and 3 bases, in that order; junction bases with no gene match: 6. The CDR3 region is CASSKRGTGPNEKLFF. The CDR3 DNA is TGTGCCAGTAGTAAGAGAGGGACAGGGCCTAATGAAAAACTGTTTTTT.

This clone was found a few times. The CDR3: CASSSSLHHEQYF. DNA of the CDR3: TGTGCCAGCAGCTCTAGCCTTCACCACGAGCAGTACTTC. The chain joins TRBV11-2 to TRBJ2-7; TRBD2 is a possible D gene (5 bases). Per the germline V gene, CDR1 is SGHAT and CDR2 is FQNNGV. V was clipped by 4 bases and J by 5 bases, with 12 bases between them. The CDR3 covers 13 residues.

CDR3 coding DNA: TGTGCCAGTAGGCGTGCAGGGGGGATCTCTGGAAACACCATATATTTT. Translation gives CASRRAGGISGNTIYF. V usage is TRBV19 and J usage is TRBJ1-3; TRBD1 aligns across 7 bases. The germline V gene has CDR1 LNHDA and CDR2 SQIVND (reference sequence). V trimming: 6 bases; J trimming: 0 bases; junction bases outside the gene matches: 8. There are 16 residues in the CDR3.

This chain joins TRBV6-5 and TRBJ1-6; the D gene is possibly TRBD1 (6 bases). Trimming took off 5 bases at V and 3 bases at J, with 11 bases between the two ends. The CDR3 is 15 residues long. In germline, CDR1 is MNHEY, CDR2 SVGAGI. CDR3 loop: CASSRGQNYNSPLHF. DNA for the CDR3: TGTGCCAGCAGTAGGGGACAAAACTATAATTCACCCCTCCACTTT.

The chain combines TRBV4-3 with TRBJ2-2; 7 bases align to TRBD1. The CDR3 sequence is 16 residues long. Trimming at V came to 0 bases and at J to 6 bases, leaving 7 bases not matched to a gene. CDR1 is LGHNA and CDR2 is YSLEER in the germline V gene. The CDR3 sequence is CASSQERGRRAGELFF. In DNA form, the CDR3 reads TGCGCCAGCAGCCAAGAAAGGGGGCGCCGGGCCGGGGAGCTGTTTTTT.